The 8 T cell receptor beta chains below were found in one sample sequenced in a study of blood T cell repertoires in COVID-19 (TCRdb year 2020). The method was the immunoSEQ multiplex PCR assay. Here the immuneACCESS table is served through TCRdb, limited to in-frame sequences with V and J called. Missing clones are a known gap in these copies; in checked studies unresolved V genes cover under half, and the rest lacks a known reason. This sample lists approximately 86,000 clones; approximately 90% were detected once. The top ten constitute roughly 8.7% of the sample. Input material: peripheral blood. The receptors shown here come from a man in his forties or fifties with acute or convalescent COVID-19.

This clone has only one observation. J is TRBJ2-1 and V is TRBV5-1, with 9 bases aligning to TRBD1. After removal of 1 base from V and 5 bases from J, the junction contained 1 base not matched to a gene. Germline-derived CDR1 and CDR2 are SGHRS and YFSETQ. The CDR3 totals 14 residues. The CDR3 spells CASSLRTGDNEQFF. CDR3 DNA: TGCGCCAGCAGCTTGAGGACAGGGGACAATGAGCAGTTCTTC.

CDR3 nucleotide sequence: TGTGCCAGCAGTTATAACAGGGACGACACTGAAGCTTTCTTT. Protein product: CASSYNRDDTEAFF. The rearrangement uses TRBV6-5 and TRBJ1-1, with D perhaps matching TRBD1 (6 bases). The V end lost 3 bases, the J end lost 3 bases, and 11 bases lay between the germline ends. This CDR3 has 14 amino acids. Germline V gives CDR1 MNHEY, CDR2 SVGAGI.

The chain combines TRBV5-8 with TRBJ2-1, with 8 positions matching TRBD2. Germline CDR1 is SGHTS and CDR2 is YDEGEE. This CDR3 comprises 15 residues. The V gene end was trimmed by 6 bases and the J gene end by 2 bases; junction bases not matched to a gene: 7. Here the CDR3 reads CASTPGGRTYNEQFF. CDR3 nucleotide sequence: TGTGCCAGCACGCCGGGGGGGCGGACCTACAATGAGCAGTTCTTC.

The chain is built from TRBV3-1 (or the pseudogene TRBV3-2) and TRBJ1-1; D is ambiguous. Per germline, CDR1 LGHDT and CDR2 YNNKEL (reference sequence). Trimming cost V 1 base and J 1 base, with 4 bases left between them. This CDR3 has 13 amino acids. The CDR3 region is CASSQAGNTEAFF. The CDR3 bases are TGTGCCAGCAGCCAAGCGGGGAACACTGAAGCTTTCTTT.

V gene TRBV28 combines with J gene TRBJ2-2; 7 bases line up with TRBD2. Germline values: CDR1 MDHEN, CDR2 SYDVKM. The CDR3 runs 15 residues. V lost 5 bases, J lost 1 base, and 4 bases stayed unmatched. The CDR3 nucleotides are TGTGCCAGCAGTCGTGGGGGGGAGAACACCGGGGAGCTGTTTTTT. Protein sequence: CASSRGGENTGELFF.

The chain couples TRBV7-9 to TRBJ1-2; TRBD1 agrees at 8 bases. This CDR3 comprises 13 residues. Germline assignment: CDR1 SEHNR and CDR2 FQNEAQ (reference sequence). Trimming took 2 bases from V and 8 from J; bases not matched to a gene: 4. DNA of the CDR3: TGTGCCAGCAGCTTATATACAGGGGGAGGCTACACCTTC. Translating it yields CASSLYTGGGYTF. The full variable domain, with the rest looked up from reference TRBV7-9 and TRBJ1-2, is DTGVSQNPRHKITKRGQNVTFRCDPISEHNRLYWYRQTLGQGPEFLTYFQNEAQLEKSRLLSDRFSAERPKGSFSTLEIQRTEQGDSAMYLCASSLYTGGGYTFGSGTRLTVV.

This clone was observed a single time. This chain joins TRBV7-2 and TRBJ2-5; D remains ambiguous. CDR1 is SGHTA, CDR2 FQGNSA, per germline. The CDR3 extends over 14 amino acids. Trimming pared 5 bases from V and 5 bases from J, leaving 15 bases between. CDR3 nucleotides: TGTGCCAGCAGCCCCTACGGAGACCTGGAGACCCAGTACTTC. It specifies CASSPYGDLETQYF.

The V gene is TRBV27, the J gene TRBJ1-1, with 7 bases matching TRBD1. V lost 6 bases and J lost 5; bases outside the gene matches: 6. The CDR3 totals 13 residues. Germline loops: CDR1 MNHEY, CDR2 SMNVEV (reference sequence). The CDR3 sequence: CASSSTGATEAFF. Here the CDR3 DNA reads TGTGCCAGCAGCTCCACAGGGGCAACTGAAGCTTTCTTT.